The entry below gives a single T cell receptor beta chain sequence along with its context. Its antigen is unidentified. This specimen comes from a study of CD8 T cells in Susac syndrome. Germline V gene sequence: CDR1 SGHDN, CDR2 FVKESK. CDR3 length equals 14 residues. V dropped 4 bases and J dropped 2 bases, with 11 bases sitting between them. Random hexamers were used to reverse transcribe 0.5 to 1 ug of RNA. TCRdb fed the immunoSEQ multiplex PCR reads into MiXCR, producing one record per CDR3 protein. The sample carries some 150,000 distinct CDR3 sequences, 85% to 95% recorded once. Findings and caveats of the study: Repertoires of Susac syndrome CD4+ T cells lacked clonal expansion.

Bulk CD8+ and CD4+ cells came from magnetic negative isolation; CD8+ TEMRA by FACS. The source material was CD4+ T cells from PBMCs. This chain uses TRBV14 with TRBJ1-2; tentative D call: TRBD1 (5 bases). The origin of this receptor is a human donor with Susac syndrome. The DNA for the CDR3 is TGTGCCAGCAGCCGGAGCGGGGGAAACTATGGCTACACCTTC. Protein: CASSRSGGNYGYTF. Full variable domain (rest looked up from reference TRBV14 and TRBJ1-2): EAGVTQFPSHSVIEKGQTVTLRCDPISGHDNLYWYRRVMGKEIKFLLHFVKESKQDESGMPNNRFLAERTGGTYSTLKVQPAELEDSGVYFCASSRSGGNYGYTFGSGTRLTVV.